This T cell receptor beta chain comes out of a study of control samples from healthy donors and cancer patients. Here immunoSEQ multiplex PCR was the method, and the copy in TCRdb shows in-frame clones only, minus some. The sample consists of 25,000 to 30,000 clones, around nine tenths of them appearing once. Germline CDR1 is LNHNV and CDR2 is YYDKDF (reference sequence). V lost 3 bases to trimming and J lost 1 base; unmatched junction nucleotides: 1. This CDR3 has 14 residues. The chain couples TRBV15 to TRBJ2-7, with 9 nucleotides matching TRBD1. The TCR sequence derives from a woman aged 40 to 49 with lung cancer. What was sequenced was PBMCs. Here the CDR3 reads CATSRDRGSYEQYF. As DNA, the CDR3 is TGTGCCACCAGCAGGGACAGGGGTTCCTACGAGCAGTACTTC. The variable domain in full, completed from reference TRBV15 and TRBJ2-7, reads DAMVIQNPRYQVTQFGKPVTLSCSQTLNHNVMYWYQQKSSQAPKLLFHYYDKDFNNEADTPDNFQSRRPNTSFCFLDIRSPGLGDTAMYLCATSRDRGSYEQYFGPGTRLTVT.